These T cell receptor beta chains were read from a single sample in a study of shared clonotypes between healthy human individuals. Data came from immunoSEQ multiplex PCR; TCRdb stores just in-frame clones and leaves some out. The repertoire holds 800,000 to 1,200,000 clones, with 70% to 80% as singletons. The sample taken for sequencing was memory CD4+ T cells from PBMCs. The origin of the receptors is a man aged 18 to 29 in good health. Some clones in this sample may be carry-over from other donors' samples. Both conserved end residues are part of each CDR3. A D gene is named only where the DNA matches it firmly. Some rows mark clone size as missing; the rest say once, few, many or name a class of expanded clone.

TRBV7-8	NA	TRBJ2-7	once	TGTGCCAGCAGCTTACAGGACGGAGCCACCTACGAGCAGTACTTC	CASSLQDGATYEQYF
TRBV12-5	NA	TRBJ2-1	NA	TGTGCTAGTGGTACAAGGGGGGCACATAATCAGAACAATGAGCAGTTCTTC	CASGTRGAHNQNNEQFF
TRBV7-2	NA	TRBJ2-7	NA	TGTGCCAGCAGCGGGCAGGACAGCATCTACGAGCAGTACTTC	CASSGQDSIYEQYF
TRBV15	NA	TRBJ2-1	NA	TGTGCCACCAGCAAGGGGAGCGGAGCCACCTACAATGAGCAGTTCTTC	CATSKGSGATYNEQFF
TRBV6-5	NA	TRBJ2-7	NA	TGTGCCAGCAGGCCCACAGGGTACTACGAGCAGTACTTC	CASRPTGYYEQYF
TRBV27	TRBD1	TRBJ2-1	NA	TGTGCCAGCAAGGGGACAGGTCGTGATGAGCAGTTCTTC	CASKGTGRDEQFF
TRBV5-1	NA	TRBJ1-1	NA	TGCGCCAGCAGCTTCGACCCAAGACAGGAAAACACTGAAGCTTTCTTT	CASSFDPRQENTEAFF
TRBV10-2	NA	TRBJ2-7	NA	TGCGCCAGCAGTGGACTTAGGACGTGGGACTTC	CASSGLRTWDF
TRBV28	TRBD1	TRBJ1-1	NA	TGTGCCAGCAGTTTACGAACAGGGGGAAACACTGAAGCTTTCTTT	CASSLRTGGNTEAFF
TRBV11-2	TRBD1	TRBJ2-7	NA	TGTGCCAGCAGCTTAGTGGGACAGGGGGCGGTCGAGCAGTACTTC	CASSLVGQGAVEQYF
TRBV28	NA	TRBJ1-4	NA	TGTGCCAGCAGTTTTTTCCAAACCCGCGAAAAACTGTTTTTT	CASSFFQTREKLFF
TRBV2	NA	TRBJ2-6	NA	TGTGCCTCCCGAACAACCGACTCTGGGGCCAACGTCCTGACTTTC	CASRTTDSGANVLTF
TRBV6-1	NA	TRBJ1-5	NA	TGTGCCAGCAGTGGGGGTGGGGCAGACTATAGCAATCAGCCCCAGCATTTT	CASSGGGADYSNQPQHF
TRBV28	NA	TRBJ1-5	NA	TGTGCCAGCACCCCAGGAGCGTATAGCAATCAGCCCCAGCATTTT	CASTPGAYSNQPQHF
TRBV30	NA	TRBJ1-3	few	TGTGCCTGGAGTCTCGCAGGGCCTGGAAACACCATATATTTT	CAWSLAGPGNTIYF
TRBV7-8	NA	TRBJ1-5	NA	TGTGCCAGCAGCTTAGAAAAAATTCCAATAGGGAGATATAGCAATCAGCCCCAGCATTTT	CASSLEKIPIGRYSNQPQHF
TRBV9	NA	TRBJ2-1	NA	TGTGCCAGCAGCGTAGCTGGTCCAGCGGGTAACAATGAGCAGTTCTTC	CASSVAGPAGNNEQFF
TRBV4-2	TRBD2	TRBJ2-7	NA	TGTGCCAGCAGCCGCGAGGGCGGCTCTCCTAGCGGGAGGGACGGGGAGCAGTACTTC	CASSREGGSPSGRDGEQYF
TRBV7-3	NA	TRBJ2-1	NA	TGTGCCAGCAGCTTAGAACAAGCCAGTGGTAATGAGCAGTTCTTC	CASSLEQASGNEQFF
TRBV18	NA	TRBJ2-2	NA	TGTGCCAGCTCATATCAGGACATTCACACCGGGGAGCTGTTTTTT	CASSYQDIHTGELFF
TRBV4-1	NA	TRBJ1-2	NA	TGCGCCAGCAGCCCCCGGGGCACACAACTTAGCTATGGCTACACCTTC	CASSPRGTQLSYGYTF
TRBV7-2	NA	TRBJ1-5	NA	TGTGCCAGCAGCTTATTAGGTCCCAGGAGCGGTAGCAATCAGCCCCAGCATTTT	CASSLLGPRSGSNQPQHF
TRBV7-9	NA	TRBJ2-7	NA	TGTGCCAGCAGCGTCGACAGTTACGAGCAGTACTTC	CASSVDSYEQYF
TRBV29-1	NA	TRBJ2-1	few	TGCAGCGCCCTGAGCGGATCGGGGTCCTACAATGAGCAGTTCTTC	CSALSGSGSYNEQFF
TRBV2	NA	TRBJ1-1	NA	TGTGCCAGCAGGGTAGATTTGAACACTGAAGCTTTCTTT	CASRVDLNTEAFF
TRBV10-3	NA	TRBJ2-5	NA	TGTGCCATCAGTGAGTCGACAGGTATGGCAGAGACCCAGTACTTC	CAISESTGMAETQYF
TRBV5-1	TRBD2	TRBJ2-1	NA	TGCGCCAGCAGCTTTAGGAAGCTAGCGGGCAATGAGCAGTTCTTC	CASSFRKLAGNEQFF
TRBV29-1	NA	TRBJ2-5	NA	TGCAGCGTTGCACTTCGGACAGCGCAAGAGACCCAGTACTTC	CSVALRTAQETQYF
TRBV28	TRBD1	TRBJ2-7	once	TGTGCCAGCACCCAGGACAGGGCTAATTACGAGCAGTACTTC	CASTQDRANYEQYF
TRBV11-2	NA	TRBJ2-7	once	TGTGCCAGCAGGGCTCAGGGTTCCGAGCAGTACTTC	CASRAQGSEQYF
TRBV10-3	NA	TRBJ2-3	NA	TGTGCCATCAGTGACGTGGGAGTAGATACGCAGTATTTT	CAISDVGVDTQYF
TRBV5-4	NA	TRBJ2-2	NA	TGTGCCAGCAGCTTGGGACTAGAACTCGGGGAGCTGTTTTTT	CASSLGLELGELFF
TRBV5-5	TRBD1	TRBJ2-6	NA	TGTGCCAGCAGCCCTGGACAGGGTCTGAACTCTGGGGCCAACGTCCTGACTTTC	CASSPGQGLNSGANVLTF
TRBV5-1	NA	TRBJ1-1	many	TGCGCCAGCAGCTTGGGGGCCCCCGGCACTGAAGCTTTCTTT	CASSLGAPGTEAFF
TRBV7-9	NA	TRBJ2-7	NA	TGTGCCAGCAGCTCAGCAAAAGAGCAGTACTTC	CASSSAKEQYF
TRBV5-3	NA	TRBJ2-5	NA	TGTGCCAGAAGCTTGGTGGCCGGGCCCCCGAAACAAGAGACCCAGTACTTC	CARSLVAGPPKQETQYF
TRBV5-1	TRBD1	TRBJ2-5	NA	TGCGCCAGCAGCTTGGGAGGGGGCAGAGAGACCCAGTACTTC	CASSLGGGRETQYF
TRBV2	TRBD1	TRBJ2-7	NA	TGTGCCAGCAGTGAGTCAGGGGGCAGATACGAGCAGTACTTC	CASSESGGRYEQYF
TRBV30	NA	TRBJ2-7	few	TGTGCCTGGAGTGTGGGCAGGGTACCCTACGAGCAGTACTTC	CAWSVGRVPYEQYF
TRBV25-1	TRBD1	TRBJ2-3	NA	TGTGCCAGCAGTTTACAGGGGGCGCGGGATACGCAGTATTTT	CASSLQGARDTQYF
TRBV9	NA	TRBJ1-2	NA	TGTGCCAGCAGCGCCGCCCCACAGGGATCCTATGGCTACACCTTC	CASSAAPQGSYGYTF
TRBV7-3	TRBD1	TRBJ1-2	NA	TGTGCCAGCAGCTTAAATACAGGGGATGGCTACACCTTC	CASSLNTGDGYTF
TRBV30	TRBD1	TRBJ1-5	NA	TGTGCCTGGAGTAAGGGGGCTCAGCCCCAGCATTTT	CAWSKGAQPQHF
TRBV5-1	TRBD1	TRBJ1-4	NA	TGCGCCAGCAGCTGGACAGGGGAAAATGAAAAACTGTTTTTT	CASSWTGENEKLFF
TRBV6-1	NA	TRBJ1-3	NA	TGTGCCAGCAGGGTAGGGGGTACGAGTGGAAACACCATATATTTT	CASRVGGTSGNTIYF
TRBV18	TRBD1	TRBJ2-7	once	TGTGCCAGCTCACCCGACAGGGTTCGGGGCGAGCAGTACTTC	CASSPDRVRGEQYF
TRBV9	TRBD1	TRBJ2-7	NA	TGTGCCAGCAGCATACGGACAGGGGTGGAGCAGTACTTC	CASSIRTGVEQYF
TRBV9	NA	TRBJ1-2	NA	TGTGCCAGCAGCGTAGGAGGTTCGGGAGGGCCCGGCTACACCTTC	CASSVGGSGGPGYTF
TRBV5-1	NA	TRBJ1-2	NA	TGCGCCAGCAGCTTGGAACAGGGATATGGCTACACCTTC	CASSLEQGYGYTF
TRBV7-8	TRBD1	TRBJ1-2	many	TGTGCCAGCAGCTCGACCCCCGGGACAGGCTTTAATCATGGCTACACCTTC	CASSSTPGTGFNHGYTF
TRBV11-1	TRBD1	TRBJ1-1	NA	TGTGCCAGCAGCTTAGTCAGGGGGGAGACTGAAGCTTTCTTT	CASSLVRGETEAFF